Presented here are 27 T cell receptor beta chains from one specimen sequenced in a study of cytomegalovirus exposure and HLA in healthy donors. With 60 Vbeta and 13 Jbeta primers, the PCR was carried out. The repertoire was sequenced with immunoSEQ multiplex PCR; TCRdb's copy has only in-frame clones and lacks some. This table has approximately 150,000 clones, approximately 80% appearing once. Sequenced: PBMCs. These receptors were taken from a woman between 35 and 50 years old in good health and CMV-seronegative.

V usage is TRBV28 and J usage is TRBJ2-5, with TRBD1 identical over 7 bases. This CDR3 contains 18 residues. Germline values: CDR1 MDHEN, CDR2 SYDVKM. Unmatched junction bases numbered 13, after V lost 2 bases and J lost 1 base. CDR3 in DNA: TGTGCCAGCAGTTTACCCTCAGACAGGGTGGGAAGCCAAGAGACCCAGTACTTC. Amino acids: CASSLPSDRVGSQETQYF.

The CDR3 loop reads CASSGRTGRSYEQYF. CDR3 bases: TGTGCCAGCAGCGGCCGGACAGGGCGGTCCTACGAGCAGTACTTC. The chain is built from TRBV11-2 and TRBJ2-5; the match to TRBD1 covers 8 bases. The DNA end is more similar to TRBJ2-7, so the J call may be wrong. This CDR3 comprises 15 residues. From germline, CDR1 is SGHAT and CDR2 FQNNGV.

This clone was detected a few times. The chain is built from TRBV4-3 and TRBJ2-1; D not resolved. The germline V gene has CDR1 LGHNA and CDR2 YSLEER. V gave up 0 bases and J gave up 3 bases, with 12 bases separating them. The CDR3 loop spans 16 amino acids. CDR3 region: CASSQDREPVYNEQFF. In DNA form, the CDR3 reads TGCGCCAGCAGCCAAGATAGAGAGCCGGTCTACAATGAGCAGTTCTTC.

This clone was counted a few times. One junction end disagrees with the germline gene, perhaps due to a read error. V is TRBV7-7 and J is TRBJ2-5; TRBD2 matches 7 bases. CDR3 length: 16 residues. Germline-derived CDR1 and CDR2 are SSHAT and FNYEAQ (reference sequence). The CDR3 DNA reads as TGTGCTAGCAGCTCCCCGGGAGGCGGGAGCCAAGAGACCCAGTACTTC. Translation: CASSSPGGGSQETQYF.

This sequence joins TRBV5-3 and TRBJ1-1; 7 nucleotides align to TRBD1. TRBV5-3 is annotated as an ORF whose role is uncertain. CDR3 length equals 16 residues. V lost 1 base, J lost 2 bases, and 8 bases stayed unmatched. In DNA, the CDR3 is TGTGCCAGAAGCTTGACAGGGGAAGGTTCAAACACTGAAGCTTTCTTT. Translating it yields CARSLTGEGSNTEAFF.

Points on this clone: The sample has other DNA sequences that encode this CDR3 too. This sequence joins TRBV11-3 and TRBJ1-1; no firm D call. Trimming took 1 base from V and 1 from J, leaving 13 bases between them. Germline V lookup: CDR1 SGHNT, CDR2 YENEEA. CDR3 size: 16 residues. CDR3 residues: CASSLAAGSRNTEAFF. The CDR3 DNA sequence: TGTGCCAGCAGCTTAGCGGCGGGCAGCCGGAACACTGAAGCTTTCTTT.

This clone was observed a handful of times. The junction departs from germline at one end; a sequencing error may be responsible. The CDR3 DNA reads as TGTGCTAGCAGCCGACTAGCGGGAGAAGGAACCGGGGAGCTGTTTTTT. Encoded protein: CASSRLAGEGTGELFF. V gene TRBV7-7 combines with J gene TRBJ2-2, with 12 bases fitting TRBD2. The CDR3 covers 16 residues. Germline-derived CDR1 and CDR2 are SSHAT and FNYEAQ (reference sequence).

This clone was detected only a few times. CDR3 amino acids: CASSTDSYNEQFF. DNA of the CDR3: TGTGCCAGCAGTACGGACAGCTACAATGAGCAGTTCTTC. The J gene is TRBJ2-1, the V gene TRBV5-4; D possibly corresponds to TRBD1 (6 bases). Germline lookup yields CDR1 SGHNT and CDR2 YYREEE (reference sequence). The CDR3 extends over 13 amino acids. The V end was cut by 5 bases, the J end by 3 bases, with 9 bases between.

V is TRBV5-1 and J is TRBJ2-5; TRBD2 is a possible D gene (6 bases). Germline CDR1 reads SGHRS; CDR2 reads YFSETQ. With 5 bases removed from V and 5 bases from J, the gap between germline ends came to 16 bases. The CDR3 runs 14 residues. Here the CDR3 DNA reads TGCGCCAGCAGTCTGGGGGGTAGGGAGGAGACCCAGTACTTC. It specifies CASSLGGREETQYF.

The chain employs TRBV28 and TRBJ2-3, with no clear D. The germline gives CDR1 MDHEN, CDR2 SYDVKM. CDR3 length: 11 residues. Trimming shortened V by 8 bases and J by 5 bases, and 8 bases separated the two germline ends. The CDR3 bases are TGTGCCAGCCGACTCCTAGATACGCAGTATTTT. It encodes CASRLLDTQYF.

This rearrangement joins TRBV4-3 to TRBJ2-4, with D possibly matching TRBD2 (6 bases). V was clipped by 0 bases and J by 1 base, with 19 bases between them. The CDR3 spans 19 residues. Per the germline V gene, CDR1 is LGHNA and CDR2 is YSLEER. The CDR3 coding sequence is TGCGCCAGCAGCCAAGATATCCCAAGGCTAGCGTTTGCCAAAAACATTCAGTACTTC. Translating it yields CASSQDIPRLAFAKNIQYF.

This sequence joins TRBV2 and TRBJ2-3, with TRBD2 matching over 10 bases. Germline CDR1 SNHLY, CDR2 FYNNEI. CDR3 length: 15 amino acids. Germline trimming cut 5 bases from V and 4 bases from J; bases unmatched to any gene: 6. The CDR3 region is CASSFLAGVADTQYF. CDR3 sequence (DNA): TGTGCCAGCAGTTTTCTAGCGGGAGTCGCAGATACGCAGTATTTT.

The CDR3 nucleotides are TGTGCCAGCAGCTTAATAGGGACTAGCGGGGATACGCAGTATTTT. Translated, it gives CASSLIGTSGDTQYF. The V gene is TRBV7-3, the J gene TRBJ2-3; 12 nucleotides match TRBD2. The J segment lost 6 bases and the V segment lost 1 base, leaving 2 bases of the junction unmatched. This CDR3 contains 15 residues. Germline CDR1 and CDR2: SGHTA and FQGTGA.

The rearrangement joins TRBV10-3 to TRBJ2-7; 10 positions match TRBD2. Germline CDR1 reads ENHRY; CDR2 reads SYGVKD. With V trimmed by 7 bases and J by 2 bases, 5 bases remained unmatched. The CDR3 extends over 14 amino acids. The CDR3 nucleotides read TGTGCCATCACGCTAGCGGGGGAGACCTACGAGCAGTACTTC. It encodes CAITLAGETYEQYF.

This rearrangement joins TRBV2 to TRBJ2-5, with 7 nucleotides matching TRBD1. Germline trimming cut 6 bases from V and 11 bases from J; bases unmatched to any gene: 15. Germline CDR1 is SNHLY and CDR2 is FYNNEI. The CDR3 has 14 residues. CDR3 in DNA: TGTGCCAGCAGGGGGGAGACAGGGCCTAGTGAGCAGTACTTC. Its translation: CASRGETGPSEQYF.

The chain combines TRBV28 with TRBJ1-6, with TRBD1 identical over 8 bases. This CDR3 spans 15 amino acids. Germline values: CDR1 MDHEN, CDR2 SYDVKM. The ends lost 5 bases at V and 9 bases at J; junction bases unmatched: 9. The DNA of the CDR3 is TGTGCCAGCAGTCCGGACAGGGTAGGGAGTTCACCCCTCCACTTT. This gives the protein CASSPDRVGSSPLHF. Using reference TRBV28 and TRBJ1-6 for the parts outside the CDR3, the full variable domain is DVKVTQSSRYLVKRTGEKVFLECVQDMDHENMFWYRQDPGLGLRLIYFSYDVKMKEKGDIPEGYSVSREKKERFSLILESASTNQTSMYLCASSPDRVGSSPLHFGNGTRLTVT.

The chain couples TRBV7-3 to TRBJ2-1; D might be TRBD1 (5 bases). CDR3 length equals 15 residues. Germline CDR1 reads SGHTA; CDR2 reads FQGTGA. Trimming shortened V by 3 bases and J by 0 bases, and 9 bases separated the two germline ends. The CDR3 sequence: CASSFSGASYNEQFF. The CDR3 DNA is TGTGCCAGCAGCTTTAGTGGGGCCTCCTACAATGAGCAGTTCTTC.

The chain joins TRBV7-8 to TRBJ2-7; 8 nucleotides line up with TRBD1. Looked up from germline, CDR1 is SGHVS and CDR2 is FQNEAQ. V gave up 5 bases and J gave up 7 bases; unmatched junction bases: 10. This CDR3 is built from 14 residues. CDR3 nucleotide sequence: TGTGCCAGCAGCGGGGGGCAGGGGGCGCGGGAGCAGTACTTC. Protein product: CASSGGQGAREQYF.

This clone was seen more than once but under ten times. This rearrangement joins TRBV6-5 to TRBJ2-2; D uncertain. Germline V gives CDR1 MNHEY, CDR2 SVGAGI. This CDR3 comprises 14 residues. Trimming shortened V by 0 bases and J by 3 bases, and 5 bases separated the two germline ends. The CDR3 here is CASSYSQDTGELFF. The CDR3 region has the DNA TGTGCCAGCAGTTACTCTCAGGACACCGGGGAGCTGTTTTTT.

This clone was seen ten or more times. The V gene is TRBV2, the J gene TRBJ1-1, with D unresolved. The CDR3 extends over 13 amino acids. Germline V gene sequence: CDR1 SNHLY, CDR2 FYNNEI. Trimming took off 6 bases at V and 0 bases at J, with 8 bases between the two ends. DNA for the CDR3: TGTGCCAGCAGGGTTAACATGAACACTGAAGCTTTCTTT. Its protein product is CASRVNMNTEAFF.

The chain joins TRBV5-1 to TRBJ2-3; 7 bases fit TRBD2. The junction had 9 bases not matched to a gene; V was cut back by 1 base and J by 4 bases. Germline V gene data show CDR1 as SGHRS and CDR2 as YFSETQ. The CDR3 runs to 16 residues. The CDR3, as DNA: TGCGCCAGCAGCTTGCAGGAGCTGGCGGGGGCAGATACGCAGTATTTT. This translates into CASSLQELAGADTQYF.

A word on this clone: The junction departs from the called germline gene at one end, perhaps through a read error. This rearrangement joins TRBV28 to TRBJ2-6; tentative D call: TRBD1 (5 bases). The length of the CDR3 is 18 residues. The germline CDR1 and CDR2 sequences are MDHEN and SYDVKM. CDR3 amino acids: CASRSLRARSSGANGLTF. CDR3 nucleotide sequence: TGTGCCAGCAGGTCACTCCGGGCACGAAGCTCTGGGGCCAACGGCCTGACTTTC.

The V and J genes are TRBV7-5 and TRBJ2-3; the table names TRBD1, a call not compared with the DNA. TRBV7-5 is listed as a pseudogene. This CDR3 contains 16 residues. CDR3 nucleotides: TGTGCCAGAAGCCCCCCGGGCAGGGCTAGCACAGATACGCAGTATTTT. Translating it yields CARSPPGRASTDTQYF.

V gene TRBV9 combines with J gene TRBJ1-1; D unclear. The V and J ends lost 1 base and 1 base respectively, with 14 bases between them. Germline V CDR1 and CDR2: SGDLS, YYNGEE. The CDR3 spans 16 residues. The CDR3 loop reads CASSVKPIVSNTEAFF. CDR3 nucleotide sequence: TGTGCCAGCAGCGTAAAACCGATAGTTTCGAACACTGAAGCTTTCTTT.

This chain joins TRBV27 and TRBJ1-5; D not certain. Per germline, CDR1 MNHEY and CDR2 SMNVEV (reference sequence). The germline V and J ends were trimmed by 3 bases and 4 bases, with 10 bases remaining between them. The CDR3 sequence is 14 residues long. This CDR3 reads CASSLYKANQPQHF. CDR3 coding DNA: TGTGCCAGCAGTTTGTATAAAGCTAATCAGCCCCAGCATTTT.

This chain links TRBV9 with TRBJ2-5, with 10 bases matching TRBD1. CDR3 length equals 15 residues. J lost 0 bases, V lost 4 bases, and 3 bases had no gene match. Germline assignment: CDR1 SGDLS and CDR2 YYNGEE. CDR3 residues: CASSRQGAYQETQYF. CDR3 sequence (DNA): TGTGCCAGCAGCAGACAGGGGGCCTACCAAGAGACCCAGTACTTC.

The J gene is TRBJ1-6, the V gene TRBV9; 7 bases map to TRBD1. The CDR3 length is 17 residues. CDR1 is SGDLS, CDR2 YYNGEE, per germline. V shed 3 bases, J shed 0 bases, and the junction held 6 bases outside the gene matches. The CDR3 spells CASSADRWSSYNSPLHF. Here the CDR3 DNA reads TGTGCCAGCAGCGCGGACAGGTGGAGCTCCTATAATTCACCCCTCCACTTT.